This T cell receptor beta chain was sequenced during a study of cytomegalovirus exposure and HLA in healthy donors. Primers for the PCR totalled 60 Vbeta and 13 Jbeta. Clones were sequenced by immunoSEQ multiplex PCR, and TCRdb holds only the in-frame ones, with some missing. Counted here are 190,000 or so clones, 83% occurring once; the ten biggest clones make up 1.6%. This clone came up once. Sequenced input: PBMCs. This clonotype was obtained from a man aged 50 to 60 in good health and CMV-seronegative.

Here the CDR3 DNA reads TGTGCCAGCAGTTACTCGGGCCCGACTAGCTACAATGAGCAGTTCTTC. Protein: CASSYSGPTSYNEQFF. The chain employs TRBV6-5 and TRBJ2-1; a possible D gene is TRBD2 (6 bases). Germline V gene data show CDR1 as MNHEY and CDR2 as SVGAGI. This CDR3 spans 16 amino acids. The V end was cut by 0 bases, the J end by 3 bases, with 12 bases between.